The 10 T cell receptor beta chains below all came from one sample that was sequenced in a study of T cells in Graves' hyperthyroidism and ophthalmopathy. There were TCR beta CDR3 regions amplified from RNA transcripts. During a first-round RT-PCR of the TCR CDR3, the HTBI primer set was used. A single record per CDR3 protein comes from TCRdb applying MiXCR to the multiplex PCR reads. The repertoire holds fewer than 650,000 distinct CDR3 sequences, with approximately 14% as singletons. Sequenced sample: blood. The receptors originated from a woman between 40 and 55 years old with Graves' ophthalmopathy.

Only a few counts were recorded for this clonotype. This chain joins TRBV27 and TRBJ1-5, with 7 bases lining up with TRBD1. Germline CDR1 is MNHEY and CDR2 is SMNVEV (reference sequence). The CDR3 totals 17 residues. The junction had 13 bases not matched to a gene; V was cut back by 5 bases and J by 3 bases. The CDR3 DNA reads as TGTGCCAGCAGTCCACGGACAGGCGGTGGGAACAATCAGCCCCAGCATTTT. Amino acid sequence: CASSPRTGGGNNQPQHF.

This clonotype occurred many times. The V and J genes are TRBV12-3 or TRBV12-4 and TRBJ2-7, with 7 bases that match TRBD1. This CDR3 is built from 14 residues. V lost 3 bases and J lost 4; bases outside the gene matches: 6. The CDR3 region is CASSFGQDWYEQYF. CDR3 nucleotides: TGTGCCAGCAGTTTTGGACAGGATTGGTACGAGCAGTACTTC.

This clonotype was recorded many times. The chain recombines TRBV6-1 with TRBJ1-1; 7 bases match TRBD1. This CDR3 contains 13 residues. Trimming cost V 6 bases and J 9 bases; bases outside gene matches: 10. Germline-derived CDR1 and CDR2 are MNHNS and SASEGT. In DNA form, the CDR3 reads TGTGCCAGCAGCTCTCTTGAGGGGGCCCAAGCTTTCTTT. Residues: CASSSLEGAQAFF.

Many counts were recorded for this clonotype. The genes are TRBV20-1 and TRBJ2-7; D not certain. Between the trimmed V and J ends, which lost 6 bases and 0 bases, there was a span of 9 bases. The length of the CDR3 is 12 residues. The germline CDR1 and CDR2 sequences are DFQATT and SNEGSKA (reference sequence). The CDR3 DNA follows: TGCAGTGCCATCCCGGCCTCCTACGAGCAGTACTTC. Translating it yields CSAIPASYEQYF.

This CDR3 is CASSLGMWDIDQPQHF. CDR3 DNA sequence: TGTGCCAGCAGTTTAGGAATGTGGGACATTGATCAGCCCCAGCATTTT. The chain carries TRBV12-3 or TRBV12-4 and TRBJ1-5; D perhaps matches TRBD1 (6 bases). CDR3 length: 16 amino acids. Trimming shortened V by 1 base and J by 5 bases, and 15 bases separated the two germline ends.

This clonotype was found many times. The V call is TRBV6-2 or TRBV6-3, the J call TRBJ1-1; D remains ambiguous. CDR1 and CDR2 (germline): MNHEY, SVGEGT. V gave up 6 bases and J gave up 5 bases, with 7 bases separating them. This CDR3 is built from 11 residues. CDR3 nucleotides: TGTGCCAGCAGGGAACGGACTGAAGCTTTCTTT. Protein sequence: CASRERTEAFF.

This clonotype came up many times. The rearrangement uses TRBV2 and TRBJ1-3; 7 bases agree with TRBD1. The CDR3 consists of 16 residues. V shed 6 bases, J shed 0 bases, and the junction held 8 bases outside the gene matches. Germline V gene sequence: CDR1 SNHLY, CDR2 FYNNEI. CDR3 coding DNA: TGTGCCAGCAGGAGACAGGGTGACTACTCTGGAAACACCATATATTTT. Encoded protein: CASRRQGDYSGNTIYF.

Ten or more counts support this clonotype. The CDR3 loop reads CASSYLTGQRFSGANVLTF. In DNA, the CDR3 is TGTGCCAGCAGTTACCTGACGGGACAGAGATTCTCTGGGGCCAACGTCCTGACTTTC. The chain has TRBV6-2 or TRBV6-3 and TRBJ2-6, with 7 positions matching TRBD1. Unmatched junction bases numbered 10, after V lost 2 bases and J lost 0 bases. The CDR3 sequence is 19 residues long. Germline loops: CDR1 MNHEY, CDR2 SVGEGT.

This clonotype was seen repeatedly, ten times or more. The chain is built from TRBV6-2 or TRBV6-3 and TRBJ2-7; 10 bases match TRBD1. V shed 5 bases and J 1 base; nucleotides not matched to a gene: 8. There are 16 residues in the CDR3. Germline V gene data show CDR1 as MNHEY and CDR2 as SVGEGT. This CDR3 is CASSLAPGQGSYEQYF. CDR3 nucleotide sequence: TGTGCCAGCAGTCTAGCCCCGGGACAGGGGTCCTACGAGCAGTACTTC.

This clonotype appeared many times. The chain recombines TRBV3-1 with TRBJ2-5, with a possible D match to TRBD2 (6 bases). V dropped 3 bases and J dropped 0 bases, with 20 bases sitting between them. The CDR3 sequence is 18 residues long. The germline V gene has CDR1 LGHDT and CDR2 YNNKEL (reference sequence). The CDR3 loop is CASSHAPGSAGDQETQYF. In nucleotides, the CDR3 is TGTGCCAGCAGCCACGCTCCGGGATCAGCGGGTGACCAAGAGACCCAGTACTTC.